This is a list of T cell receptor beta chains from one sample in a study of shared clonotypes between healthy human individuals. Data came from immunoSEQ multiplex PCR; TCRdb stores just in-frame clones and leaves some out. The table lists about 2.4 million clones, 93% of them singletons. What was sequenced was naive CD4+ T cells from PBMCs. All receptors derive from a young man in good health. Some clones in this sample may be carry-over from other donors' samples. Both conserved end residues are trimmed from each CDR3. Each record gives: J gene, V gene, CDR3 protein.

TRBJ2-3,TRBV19,ASTTGTADTQY
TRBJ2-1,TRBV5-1,ASGAELGAEQF
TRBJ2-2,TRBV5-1,ASSGTGLAGVFGELF
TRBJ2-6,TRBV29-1,SVEFHSGANVLT
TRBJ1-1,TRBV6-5,ASRGATGQAEAF
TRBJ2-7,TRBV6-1,ASSEPRDRETYEQY
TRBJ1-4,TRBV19,ASSTRQGANEKLF
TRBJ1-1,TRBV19,ASSVGTGYSEAF
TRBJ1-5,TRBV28,ASSAGGQPQH
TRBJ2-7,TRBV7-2,ASSSASAGSYEQY
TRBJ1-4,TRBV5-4,ASSYPQGGGEKLF
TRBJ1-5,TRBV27,ASSPQNSNQPQH
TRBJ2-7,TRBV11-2,ASSLARGVATSYEQY
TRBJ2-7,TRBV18,ASSPNQETEGY
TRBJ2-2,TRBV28,ASSPTSGRVTELF
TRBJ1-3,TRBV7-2,ASSGRRSGNTIY
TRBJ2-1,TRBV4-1,ASSPQFPGGNNEQF
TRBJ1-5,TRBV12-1,ASSPGNSNQPQH
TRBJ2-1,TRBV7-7,ASIPIEDGWGEQF
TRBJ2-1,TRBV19,ASSIFPSGSSYNEQF
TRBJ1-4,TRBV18,ASSDRAREKLF
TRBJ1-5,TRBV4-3,ASSQDLGSSNQPQH
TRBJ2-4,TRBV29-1,SVDRQGGIQY
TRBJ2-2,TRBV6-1,ASSNFGTGELF
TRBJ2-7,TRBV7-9,ASNERAGADEQY
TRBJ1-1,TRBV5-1,ASSLVGFDSAEAF
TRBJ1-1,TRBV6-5,ASSSYNRVDTEAF
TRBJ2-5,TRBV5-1,ASSYYRGGQETQY
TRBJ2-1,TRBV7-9,ASSSSLISADEQF
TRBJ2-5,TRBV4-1,ASSQGRVISKETQY
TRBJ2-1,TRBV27,ASSPSPGLGEQF
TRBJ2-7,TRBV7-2,ASSLPSSEQY
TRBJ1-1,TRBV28,ASSLLSRGNTEAF
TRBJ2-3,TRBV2,ASSVKREWNSPADTHTDTQY
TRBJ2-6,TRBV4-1,ASSQGGQSRLKSGANVLT
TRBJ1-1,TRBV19,ASRRAGGGTEAF
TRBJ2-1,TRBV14,ASSQANEQF
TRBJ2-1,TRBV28,ASSLYVRGNEQF
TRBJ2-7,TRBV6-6,ASSYSSSYEQY
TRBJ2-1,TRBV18,ASSPWREAYNEQF